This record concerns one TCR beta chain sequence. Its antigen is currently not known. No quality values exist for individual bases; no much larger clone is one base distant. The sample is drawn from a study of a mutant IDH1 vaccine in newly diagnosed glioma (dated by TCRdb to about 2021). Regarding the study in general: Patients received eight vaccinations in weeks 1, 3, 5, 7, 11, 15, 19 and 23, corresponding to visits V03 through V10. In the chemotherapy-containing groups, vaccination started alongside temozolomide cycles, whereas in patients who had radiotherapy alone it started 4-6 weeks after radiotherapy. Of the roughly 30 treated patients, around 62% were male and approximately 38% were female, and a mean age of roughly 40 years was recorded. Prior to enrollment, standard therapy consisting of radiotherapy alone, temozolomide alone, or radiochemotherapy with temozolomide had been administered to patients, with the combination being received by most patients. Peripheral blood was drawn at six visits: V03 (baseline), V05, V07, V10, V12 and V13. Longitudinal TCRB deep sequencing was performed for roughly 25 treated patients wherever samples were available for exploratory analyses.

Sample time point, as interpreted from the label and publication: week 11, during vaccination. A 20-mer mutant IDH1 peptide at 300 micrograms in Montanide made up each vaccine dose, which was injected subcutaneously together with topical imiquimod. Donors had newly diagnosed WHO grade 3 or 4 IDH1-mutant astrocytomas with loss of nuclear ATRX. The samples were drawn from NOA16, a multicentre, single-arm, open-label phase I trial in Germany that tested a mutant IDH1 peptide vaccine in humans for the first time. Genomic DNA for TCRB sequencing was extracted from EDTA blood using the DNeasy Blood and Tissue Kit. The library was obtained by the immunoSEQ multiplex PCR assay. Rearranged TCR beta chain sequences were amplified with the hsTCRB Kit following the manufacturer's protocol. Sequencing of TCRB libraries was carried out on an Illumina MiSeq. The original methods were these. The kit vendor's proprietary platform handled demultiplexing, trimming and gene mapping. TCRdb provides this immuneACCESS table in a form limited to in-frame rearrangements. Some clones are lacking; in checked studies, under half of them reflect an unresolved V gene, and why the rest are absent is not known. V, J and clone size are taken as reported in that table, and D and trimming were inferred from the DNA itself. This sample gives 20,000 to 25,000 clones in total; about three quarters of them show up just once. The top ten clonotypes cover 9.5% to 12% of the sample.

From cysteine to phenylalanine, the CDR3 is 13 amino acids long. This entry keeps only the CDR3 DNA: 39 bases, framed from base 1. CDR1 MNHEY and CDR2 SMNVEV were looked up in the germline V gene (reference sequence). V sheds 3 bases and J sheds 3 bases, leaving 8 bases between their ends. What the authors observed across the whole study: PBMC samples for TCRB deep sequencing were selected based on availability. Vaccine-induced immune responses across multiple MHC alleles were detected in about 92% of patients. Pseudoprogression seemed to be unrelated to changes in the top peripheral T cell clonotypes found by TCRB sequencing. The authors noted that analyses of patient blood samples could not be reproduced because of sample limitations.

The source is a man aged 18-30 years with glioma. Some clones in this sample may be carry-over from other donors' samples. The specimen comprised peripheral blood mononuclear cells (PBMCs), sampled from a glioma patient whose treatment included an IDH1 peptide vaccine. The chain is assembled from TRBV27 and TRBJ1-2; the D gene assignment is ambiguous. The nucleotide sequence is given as TGTGCCAGCAGTTTTAGGGCCTACTATGGCTACACCTTC. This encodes CASSFRAYYGYTF.